What follows are 13 T cell receptor beta chains derived from one specimen sequenced in a study of OX40 agonist ivuxolimab in advanced cancers. Generated by immunoSEQ multiplex PCR, the TCRdb table keeps only in-frame clones and is missing some. The table records tens of thousands of clones, around nine tenths of them present only once. Sequenced material: CD4+ or CD8+ T cells sorted from blood, taken in a trial of the OX40 agonist ivuxolimab. These receptors came from an adult with an advanced solid tumor such as melanoma, head and neck, liver or kidney cancer.

The gene calls are TRBV28 and TRBJ1-1; no clear D. Germline V gives CDR1 MDHEN, CDR2 SYDVKM. Between the trimmed V and J ends, which lost 3 bases and 6 bases, there was a span of 5 bases. CDR3 length equals 11 residues. CDR3 nucleotides: TGTGCCAGCAGTTTGGGCCCTGAAGCTTTCTTT. Translation: CASSLGPEAFF.

J is TRBJ2-3 and V is TRBV4-1; D possibly corresponds to TRBD2 (6 bases). This CDR3 comprises 14 residues. Looked up from germline, CDR1 is MGHRA and CDR2 is YSYEKL. Deletions cut 8 bases from V and 5 bases from J, with 17 bases between. CDR3 in amino acids: CASGASERKDTQYF. The CDR3 coding sequence is TGCGCCAGCGGGGCTAGCGAGAGGAAAGATACGCAGTATTTT.

The chain recombines TRBV7-9 with TRBJ2-1, with no clear D. Germline V gene lookup returns CDR1 SEHNR and CDR2 FQNEAQ (reference sequence). The CDR3 runs 11 residues. Trimming left V 9 bases short and J 2 bases short, with 5 bases between. The chain's CDR3 is CASRTYNEQFF. CDR3 DNA sequence: TGTGCCAGTAGGACCTACAATGAGCAGTTCTTC.

This clone has only one observation. It may be a read error: a sequence one base away is much more abundant. This sample also contains other DNA sequences that code for the same CDR3. The chain combines TRBV11-1 with TRBJ2-7, with 12 bases identical to TRBD2. CDR1 is SGHAT, CDR2 FQDESV, per germline (reference sequence). The CDR3 totals 18 residues. In nucleotides, the CDR3 is TGTGCCAGCAGCTTAGGCCTAGCGGGAGGGCTAAGCTCTCTCGAGCAGTACTTT. As protein: CASSLGLAGGLSSLEQYF.

The chain is built from TRBV4-2 and TRBJ2-1; no definite D call. Germline V gene data show CDR1 as LGHNA and CDR2 as YNFKEQ. V lost 1 base to trimming and J lost 8 bases, with 15 bases between them. The CDR3 is made up of 15 amino acids. The chain's CDR3 is CASSQADLDPHEQFF. The DNA for the CDR3 is TGTGCCAGCAGCCAAGCGGACCTCGACCCTCATGAGCAGTTCTTC.

The chain couples TRBV29-1 to TRBJ1-5; 9 bases align to TRBD1. From germline, CDR1 is SQVTM and CDR2 ANQGSEA. The CDR3 sequence is 14 residues long. Germline trimming cut 7 bases from V and 3 bases from J; bases unmatched to any gene: 7. The CDR3 region is CSAADRGYNQPQHF. CDR3 DNA sequence: TGCAGCGCCGCGGACAGGGGTTACAATCAGCCCCAGCATTTT.

The CDR3 coding sequence is TGTGCCAGCAGTGAAGGGCCGGGACAGGGGTTAGAAGAGACCCAGTACTTC. Residues: CASSEGPGQGLEETQYF. The chain uses TRBV2 and TRBJ2-5, with TRBD1 identical over 10 bases. The V gene end was trimmed by 1 base and the J gene end by 3 bases; junction bases not matched to a gene: 8. The CDR3 has 17 amino acids. Germline V lookup: CDR1 SNHLY, CDR2 FYNNEI.

J is TRBJ2-1 and V is TRBV10-1; D is possibly TRBD2 (5 bases). Germline V gives CDR1 WNHNN, CDR2 SYGVQD (reference sequence). V lost 3 bases and J lost 5, with 11 bases in between. The CDR3 sequence is 14 residues long. The DNA of the CDR3 is TGCGCCAGCAGTGACCCGACTAACGACAATGAGCAGTTCTTC. Protein product: CASSDPTNDNEQFF.

The chain recombines TRBV10-3 with TRBJ1-2; D unresolved. Germline CDR1 and CDR2: ENHRY and SYGVKD. Between the trimmed V and J ends, which lost 3 bases and 0 bases, there was a span of 11 bases. This CDR3 has 15 amino acids. The CDR3 protein is CAISDPGVSNYGYTF. The CDR3 DNA reads TGTGCCATCAGTGACCCAGGAGTTTCTAACTATGGCTACACCTTC.

With respect to this clone: A read error may account for a junction end that differs from germline. The gene calls are TRBV7-9 and TRBJ2-7; a weak D match, TRBD1 (6 bases). This CDR3 contains 14 residues. Looked up from germline, CDR1 is SEHNR and CDR2 is FQNEAQ (reference sequence). DNA of the CDR3: TGTGCCAGCAGCTTCCAAAGGGGGTCCTCCGAGCAGTACTTC. Its protein product is CASSFQRGSSEQYF. The full variable domain, in which reference TRBV7-9 and TRBJ2-7 provide the parts outside the CDR3, is DTGVSQNPRHKITKRGQNVTFRCDPISEHNRLYWYRQTLGQGPEFLTYFQNEAQLEKSRLLSDRFSAERPKGSFSTLEIQRTEQGDSAMYLCASSFQRGSSEQYFGPGTRLTVT.

This clone was seen a few times. V usage is TRBV2 and J usage is TRBJ1-1; D is ambiguous. Germline CDR1 SNHLY, CDR2 FYNNEI. The V end was cut by 7 bases, the J end by 3 bases, with 3 bases between. This CDR3 comprises 10 residues. The CDR3 DNA reads TGTGCCAGCATGCACACTGAAGCTTTCTTT. This encodes CASMHTEAFF.

V and J are TRBV9 and TRBJ2-7, with 7 nucleotides matching TRBD1. This CDR3 region has 13 residues. Germline V gives CDR1 SGDLS, CDR2 YYNGEE. V gave up 4 bases and J gave up 3 bases; unmatched junction bases: 4. Here the CDR3 reads CASSPGTVYEQYF. For the CDR3, the DNA is TGTGCCAGCAGCCCCGGGACAGTCTACGAGCAGTACTTC.

V gene TRBV7-8 combines with J gene TRBJ2-1, with D perhaps matching TRBD2 (5 bases). This CDR3 is built from 15 residues. The V end was cut by 2 bases, the J end by 4 bases, with 12 bases between. Germline V gene sequence: CDR1 SGHVS, CDR2 FQNEAQ. The DNA for the CDR3 is TGTGCCAGCAGCTTACGAGTAAGCGGTTACAATGAGCAGTTCTTC. Its protein product is CASSLRVSGYNEQFF.